The 2 T cell receptor beta chains in this list originate from one sample, sequenced in a study of technical replicates of blood from several donors. Clones were sequenced by immunoSEQ multiplex PCR, and TCRdb holds only the in-frame ones, with some missing. Found here are tens of thousands of clones, about 86% of them singletons; the top ten hold approximately 4.6%. What was sequenced was PBMCs. The source is a human donor in good health. Some clones in this sample may be carry-over from other donors' samples.

This chain uses TRBV7-2 with TRBJ2-7; the D gene is possibly TRBD2 (5 bases). This CDR3 is built from 15 residues. Trimming took off 5 bases at V and 1 base at J, with 15 bases between the two ends. From germline, CDR1 is SGHTA and CDR2 FQGNSA. CDR3 in DNA: TGTGCCAGCAGCCCCGGAGGCGCGGAGTCCTACGAGCAGTACTTC. Its translation: CASSPGGAESYEQYF.

The count of this clone is one. The V gene is TRBV5-1, the J gene TRBJ1-1; possible D gene TRBD1, 5 bases. The length of the CDR3 is 15 residues. The V gene's germline CDR1 is SGHRS and CDR2 YFSETQ. V lost 2 bases, J lost 3 bases, and 14 bases lay in between. DNA for the CDR3: TGCGCCAGCAGCTTCGGGGGACGGAGCGACACTGAAGCTTTCTTT. As protein: CASSFGGRSDTEAFF. Full variable domain (remainder filled in from reference TRBV5-1 and TRBJ1-1): KAGVTQTPRYLIKTRGQQVTLSCSPISGHRSVSWYQQTPGQGLQFLFEYFSETQRNKGNFPGRFSGRQFSNSRSEMNVSTLELGDSALYLCASSFGGRSDTEAFFGQGTRLTVV.